This TCR beta chain was identified in a study of low-dose radiotherapy and immunotherapy resistance in tumors. Study in general: Every two weeks, the protocol called for intravenous cyclophosphamide at 200 mg/m2. It was given one day before each radiation and immunotherapy administration.

Alpha- and beta-chain coverage of first-strand cDNA came from TRAV- and TRBV-specific primers. Using a constant-region primer together with a V-primer adapter, TCRs were subjected to approximately 20 PCR cycles of amplification. One entry per CDR3 protein, called by TCRdb with MiXCR from the reads. The top ten clones hold over 8.5% of a sample with approximately 70,000 distinct CDR3 sequences, around 30% of them seen once. As for time point: before trial treatment. With V trimmed by 5 bases and J by 4 bases, 7 bases remained unmatched. CDR1 and CDR2 from the germline V gene are SNHLY and FYNNEI. The CDR3 is 16 residues long.

Sequenced here: PBMCs, sampled before treatment. The origin of this receptor is a female donor with ovarian cancer. V and J are TRBV2 and TRBJ2-4; 11 bases match TRBD2. The CDR3 spells CASSPRLAGRKNIQYF. For the CDR3, the DNA is TGTGCCAGCAGTCCAAGACTAGCGGGGAGGAAAAACATTCAGTACTTC.